A single sample is the source of the 11 T cell receptor beta chains below, sequenced in a study of cytomegalovirus exposure and HLA in healthy donors. 60 Vbeta and 13 Jbeta primers were used in PCR. Using immunoSEQ multiplex PCR, the repertoire was profiled, and TCRdb retains in-frame clones only, with some absent. The table shows 150,000 to 200,000 clones, with about 79% occurring only once. Sequenced input: PBMCs. Receptors originate from a woman aged 45-65 years in good health and CMV-seropositive.

The rearrangement uses TRBV11-2 and TRBJ1-6, with D perhaps matching TRBD1 (6 bases). V gave up 6 bases and J gave up 10 bases, with 13 bases separating them. In germline, CDR1 is SGHAT, CDR2 FQNNGV. CDR3 size: 13 residues. The chain's CDR3 is CASRPRQESPLHF. DNA for the CDR3: TGTGCCAGCAGACCCCGACAGGAATCACCCCTCCACTTT. Full variable domain (remainder filled in from reference TRBV11-2 and TRBJ1-6): EAGVAQSPRYKIIEKRQSVAFWCNPISGHATLYWYQQILGQGPKLLIQFQNNGVVDDSQLPKDRFSAERLKGVDSTLKIQPAKLEDSAVYLCASRPRQESPLHFGNGTRLTVT.

The chain has TRBV7-9 and TRBJ2-7; D might be TRBD2 (6 bases). The CDR3 is 15 residues long. V was trimmed by 3 bases and J by 5 bases, leaving 17 bases between them. In germline, CDR1 is SEHNR, CDR2 FQNEAQ (reference sequence). The CDR3 DNA follows: TGTGCCAGCAGCTTTAGAGCGGGTACGACCCACGAGCAGTACTTC. It encodes CASSFRAGTTHEQYF.

The CDR3 coding sequence is TGTGCCAGCAGCTTAAGGGCGAGGGAGGGAGATACGCAGTATTTT. It codes for CASSLRAREGDTQYF. The V and J genes are TRBV7-2 and TRBJ2-3; 7 nucleotides match TRBD2. After removal of 2 bases from V and 5 bases from J, the junction contained 7 bases not matched to a gene. Germline V lookup: CDR1 SGHTA, CDR2 FQGNSA. This CDR3 contains 15 residues.

For this clone: No conserved phenylalanine or tryptophan ends this CDR3, so it is likely a read error. The chain links TRBV9 to TRBJ1-2; TRBD1 agrees at 10 bases. The ends lost 4 bases at V and 8 bases at J; junction bases unmatched: 8. Germline values: CDR1 SGDLS, CDR2 YYNGEE. The CDR3 has 14 amino acids. CDR3 in DNA: TGTGCCAGCAGCAAGGGACAGGGGCGGAGCGGCTACACCGTC. Translation: CASSKGQGRSGYTV.

This clone was detected only a few times. The V call is TRBV5-1, the J call TRBJ1-6; no reliable D call. The V gene's germline CDR1 is SGHRS and CDR2 YFSETQ. CDR3 length: 14 amino acids. V was cut by 4 bases and J by 9 bases, with 14 bases left in between. CDR3 sequence (DNA): TGCGCCAGCAGCCCGGTGCAGGTGGGTTCACCCCTCCACTTT. Its translation: CASSPVQVGSPLHF.

The V call is TRBV5-4, the J call TRBJ1-4; the D is unclear. The germline V gene encodes CDR1 SGHNT and CDR2 YYREEE (reference sequence). The CDR3 runs 16 residues. Trimming took off 5 bases at V and 0 bases at J, with 14 bases between the two ends. This chain's CDR3 is CASRTIHPATNEKLFF. The DNA for the CDR3 is TGTGCCAGCAGAACCATCCACCCGGCAACTAATGAAAAACTGTTTTTT.

The chain employs TRBV2 and TRBJ2-7; D possibly corresponds to TRBD1 (5 bases). The CDR3 has 10 amino acids. Trimming pared 6 bases from V and 11 bases from J, leaving 11 bases between. Germline CDR1 is SNHLY and CDR2 is FYNNEI. The CDR3 is CASRDTREYF. The CDR3 DNA reads TGTGCCAGCAGGGACACGAGAGAGTACTTC. Based on the CDR3 plus reference TRBV2 and TRBJ2-7, the full variable domain is EPEVTQTPSHQVTQMGQEVILRCVPISNHLYFYWYRQILGQKVEFLVSFYNNEISEKSEIFDDQFSVERPDGSNFTLKIRSTKLEDSAMYFCASRDTREYFGPGTRLTVT.

The CDR3 protein is CATSIEGGVGTEAFF. CDR3 sequence (DNA): TGTGCCACCAGCATCGAGGGGGGGGTGGGCACTGAAGCTTTCTTT. This chain connects TRBV15 to TRBJ1-1, with D perhaps TRBD1 (6 bases). Trimming removed 4 bases at V and 4 bases at J, with 16 bases between. The CDR3 consists of 15 residues. Germline V lookup: CDR1 LNHNV, CDR2 YYDKDF (reference sequence).

J is TRBJ1-3 and V is TRBV15, with 9 nucleotides matching TRBD1. The germline V gene encodes CDR1 LNHNV and CDR2 YYDKDF (reference sequence). This CDR3 is 17 amino acids long. Trimming removed 5 bases from V and 0 bases from J; junction bases left unmatched: 8. CDR3 bases: TGTGCCACCAGCCGGACAGGGGACAACCTCTCTGGAAACACCATATATTTT. This encodes CATSRTGDNLSGNTIYF.

The genes are TRBV15 and TRBJ2-3, with D possibly matching TRBD2 (7 bases). V dropped 4 bases and J dropped 7 bases, with 21 bases sitting between them. The CDR3 spans 16 residues. From germline, CDR1 is LNHNV and CDR2 YYDKDF (reference sequence). This CDR3 is CATSTRGGGGRNTQYF. CDR3 bases: TGTGCCACCAGCACGAGGGGAGGGGGGGGGAGGAATACGCAGTATTTT.

Only one count was recorded for this clone. V and J are TRBV10-3 and TRBJ2-7; D is perhaps TRBD2 (7 bases). Trimming removed 3 bases from V and 4 bases from J, with 13 bases in between. The CDR3 covers 14 residues. Germline V gene data show CDR1 as ENHRY and CDR2 as SYGVKD. CDR3 protein: CAISERGGLYEQYF. The CDR3 nucleotides read TGTGCCATCAGTGAAAGGGGGGGCCTGTACGAGCAGTACTTC.